This T cell receptor beta chain was obtained from a study of cytomegalovirus exposure and HLA in healthy donors. Overall study results and limits: Earlier analysis found most TCR beta V segments productive about 87% or about 30% of the time.

In regard to this clone: Antigen specificity is unknown.

A multiplex PCR was run with 60 Vbeta primers and 13 Jbeta primers. Profiled with immunoSEQ multiplex PCR; TCRdb holds only in-frame clones, not every one. The sample's table shows about 130,000 clones. The sequenced sample consisted of PBMCs. The origin of this receptor is a man between 18 and 29 years old in good health and CMV-seronegative.

The CDR3 loop reads CASTKTGTNYGYTF. The CDR3 DNA sequence: TGCGCCAGCACCAAGACAGGGACCAACTATGGCTACACCTTC. The chain joins TRBV5-1 to TRBJ1-2; 7 bases are shared with TRBD1. V dropped 6 bases and J dropped 2; count of bases not matched to a gene: 7. Germline CDR1 reads SGHRS; CDR2 reads YFSETQ. The CDR3 runs 14 residues.